Listed here is a single T cell receptor beta chain. The antigen is unknown. This entry comes from a study of early T cells in non-severe SARS-CoV-2 infection. About the research overall: Chains stayed unpaired after sequencing of bulk RNA from unsorted whole blood.

Study conclusions and caveats: CD4 and private specificities were missed by VDJdb matching, which favored anti-spike CD8 responses.

Germline values: CDR1 SGHDN, CDR2 FVKESK. The germline V and J ends were trimmed by 3 bases and 3 bases, with 11 bases remaining between them. CDR3 length: 15 amino acids. The protocol attached unique molecular identifiers to individual cDNA molecules. TCRdb redid the calling of the 5' RACE reads with MiXCR, one entry per CDR3 protein. The table includes 70,000 to 85,000 distinct CDR3 sequences, over 4% detected once. This receptor was taken from an adult who was a healthcare worker with PCR-confirmed SARS-CoV-2 infection or an uninfected control (not recorded which). Sample: whole blood, taken at baseline. The V call is TRBV14, the J call TRBJ2-2; D is perhaps TRBD1 or TRBD2 (7 bases each). CDR3 in DNA: TGTGCCAGCAGCCAGACAGGGAGGGACACCGGGGAGCTGTTTTTT. This gives the protein CASSQTGRDTGELFF. Combining the CDR3 with reference TRBV14 and TRBJ2-2 gives the whole variable domain EAGVTQFPSHSVIEKGQTVTLRCDPISGHDNLYWYRRVMGKEIKFLLHFVKESKQDESGMPNNRFLAERTGGTYSTLKVQPAELEDSGVYFCASSQTGRDTGELFFGEGSRLTVL.